A single sample is the source of the 6 T cell receptor beta chains below, sequenced in a study of CD8 T cells in Susac syndrome. After extraction with the RNeasy kit, about 0.45 to 1 ug of the RNA was reverse transcribed using random hexamers. Each CDR3 protein is one row after TCRdb ran MiXCR on the immunoSEQ multiplex PCR reads. The repertoire consists of 69,000 or so distinct CDR3 sequences, with 85% to 95% occurring once and the leading ten covering approximately 0.25%. The material sequenced was CD8+ T cells from PBMCs. These receptors all stem from a human donor in good health.

The chain carries TRBV27 and TRBJ1-1; TRBD1 aligns across 7 bases. V dropped 8 bases and J dropped 0; count of bases not matched to a gene: 6. CDR1 is MNHEY, CDR2 SMNVEV, per germline (reference sequence). The length of the CDR3 is 14 residues. The CDR3 loop is CASGRQGMNTEAFF. CDR3 bases: TGTGCCAGCGGACGACAGGGAATGAACACTGAAGCTTTCTTT.

The chain has TRBV27 and TRBJ2-7, with 7 bases aligning to TRBD1. The junction had 5 bases not matched to a gene; V was cut back by 5 bases and J by 1 base. Germline V gene data show CDR1 as MNHEY and CDR2 as SMNVEV (reference sequence). This CDR3 region has 14 residues. The CDR3 DNA reads TGTGCCAGCAGTCTCTCGGGACAGTCCTACGAGCAGTACTTC. Translating gives CASSLSGQSYEQYF.

This clonotype was recorded only once. The chain links TRBV7-6 to TRBJ2-7, with 10 bases that match TRBD1. Looked up from germline, CDR1 is SGHVS and CDR2 is FNYEAQ. Trimming removed 4 bases from V and 7 bases from J; junction bases left unmatched: 4. The CDR3 contains 13 residues. CDR3 in amino acids: CASSSDRGIEQYV. In DNA form, the CDR3 reads TGTGCCAGCAGCTCGGACAGGGGGATTGAGCAGTACGTC.

This clonotype came up once. The rearrangement uses TRBV7-8 and TRBJ1-1, with D tentatively TRBD1 (6 bases). CDR3 size: 15 residues. Germline V gene sequence: CDR1 SGHVS, CDR2 FQNEAQ. Trimming took off 1 base at V and 3 bases at J, with 12 bases between the two ends. CDR3 in amino acids: CASSLVYRADTEAFF. The CDR3 DNA follows: TGTGCCAGCAGCTTAGTATACAGGGCGGACACTGAAGCTTTCTTT.

The J gene is TRBJ2-5, the V gene TRBV27; a possible D gene is TRBD1 (6 bases). Trimming removed 8 bases from V and 2 bases from J, with 15 bases in between. CDR3 length equals 14 residues. Germline V gene data show CDR1 as MNHEY and CDR2 as SMNVEV (reference sequence). CDR3 sequence (DNA): TGTGCCAGCGGAATCTCCAGGGGTCAAGAGACCCAGTACTTC. This gives the protein CASGISRGQETQYF.

The chain joins TRBV14 to TRBJ1-5; D remains unclear. In germline, CDR1 is SGHDN, CDR2 FVKESK. The V end was cut by 0 bases, the J end by 5 bases, with 5 bases between. The CDR3 is 13 residues long. This CDR3 is CASSQDRDQPQHF. Written as DNA, the CDR3 is TGTGCCAGCAGCCAAGATAGGGATCAGCCCCAGCATTTT.